The T cell receptor beta chain described here comes from a study of cytomegalovirus exposure and HLA in healthy donors (dated by TCRdb to about 2017). Regarding the research as a whole: An earlier analysis of around 600 of the donors reported about 250 Gb of sequence data and around 110 million unique TCR beta sequences from 150 million to 200 million T cells. High-throughput TCR immunosequencing, statistical association of individual TCRs with disease status, and machine learning were combined to predict cytomegalovirus infection status. Donor age, sex, ethnicity and CMV serostatus were compiled alongside the repertoire data. In addition to the first cohort of 666 subjects, a separate validation cohort of about 120 different subjects was used. Of the roughly 400 genotyped donors, more than 75% were placed in the genetic ancestry cluster associated with self-reported Caucasian donors. Across approximately 420 genotyped donors of the cohort, an average of approximately 220,000 unique TCR beta nucleotide sequences per donor were sequenced, and roughly a sixth of those sequences were non-productive. A few DR-DQ haplotypes were treated as single units for association and clustering because of strong linkage in the cohort. An earlier analysis of approximately 500 of the donors applied high-throughput TCR beta sequencing to assess whether each TCR beta V gene segment acted as functional or pseudogenic. To study patterns of TCR occurrence, a later analysis re-analyzed previously published TCR beta repertoires from more than 550 donors and added high-resolution HLA genotyping. Both class I and class II loci were covered by HLA typing, at four-digit resolution. All discovery cohort repertoires had been generated using a single sequencing platform. Rather than using new phenotypic data, the later analysis identified candidate immune exposures from TCR beta sequences and from how often those sequences occurred across donors. The study profiled the T cell repertoires of more than 500 subjects by immunosequencing and related them to cytomegalovirus serostatus. The study aimed to test whether cataloging public T cell receptors could reveal signatures of past pathogen exposure. An early release covering about 600 HLA-typed donors comprised 250 to 350 gigabases of sequencing data and around 80 million unique TCR sequences. The number of typed donors differed by locus: about 620-630 for A, B, C, DRB1 and DQB1; approximately 530 for DQA1; 606 for DPA1; and roughly 490 for DPB1. A later genetic analysis took genome-wide SNP genotypes for about three fifths of the 666 donors and used that subset as a discovery cohort.

Library preparation employed the immunoSEQ multiplex PCR assay. For the multiplex PCR, a mixture combining 60 forward primers for TCR Vbeta segments and 13 reverse primers for TCR Jbeta segments was used. A multiplex PCR assay on genomic DNA amplified the CDR3 region of rearranged TCR beta genes. The Illumina HiSeq System was used to sequence the amplified TCR beta libraries as 87-base-pair reads. On the authors' methods: Across the 640 or so repertoires, a later analysis counted some 81 million unique TCR beta chains, 9.5 million to 12 million of which were shared by at least two donors. A nearest-neighbor algorithm error-corrected the raw reads and collapsed the reads into unique sequences, merging closely related sequences to remove PCR and sequencing errors. To assign V, D and J gene segments, CDR3 sequences were aligned to IMGT reference sequences. For a sequence to be retained, a match of at least six nucleotides was required to both a V gene segment and a J gene segment. A rearrangement was called productive if the CDR3 had no stop codons and remained in frame with V and J, and every other rearrangement was called non-productive. Following IMGT convention, CDR3 was defined as the stretch from the second conserved V-encoded cysteine up to the conserved J-encoded phenylalanine. Sequences without an unambiguous match to a single V gene segment were excluded from the earlier analysis of about 600 of the donors. An earlier analysis of fewer than 750 of the donors classified V segments as functional when productive rearrangements were above 56.7% and as segregating when the standard deviation between donors was above 5%. A statistical classification framework was developed to diagnose cytomegalovirus status using the catalog of TCR beta chain sequences. A later analysis assigned V and J genes by comparing TCR nucleotide sequences with IMGT/GENE-DB human TR gene sequences. Using the TCRdist pipeline, a later analysis assigned CDR3 sequences along with most-parsimonious VDJ recombination scenarios. In a later analysis, each TCR beta chain was defined by its CDR3 amino acid sequence together with its V-gene family, and reads lacking a unique V-gene family were excluded. As a way to deal with suspected cross-contamination and a sequencing artifact, a later analysis dropped hundreds of nucleotide sequences that were highly shared and had low generation probability. In a later analysis, a clonal expansion index was calculated for each public chain from normalized within-repertoire ranks of inferred template counts. A later analysis computed generation probabilities with a VDJ recombination model fitted to out-of-frame rearrangements, and checked the results against IGoR. A later analysis scored TCR-TCR, TCR-HLA and TCR-CMV co-occurrence with hypergeometric tests, applying a repertoire-size bias correction to TCR pairs. A later analysis estimated false discovery rates by permuting HLA or CMV assignments 20 times. In a later analysis, co-occurring TCRs were grouped with DBSCAN, and TCRdist sequence similarity was added when clustering was performed within HLA-allele-positive subsets. For co-occurrence clustering, repertoires with fewer than 30,000 or more than 120,000 public chains were excluded, along with a handful of repertoires with anomalous nucleotide sharing. TCRdb obtained this table from immuneACCESS and retained in-frame rearrangements with V and J assigned. These tables miss some clones; where compared with another copy, unresolved V genes account for less than half of the shortfall, and the remainder is unexplained. D and trimming were read from the DNA, whereas the V and J calls and clone size are those reported in that table. The sample records some 170,000 clones, 65% to 80% of which are singletons. Approximately 2.3% of the sample is in the top ten clones.

CDR1 and CDR2, looked up from the germline V gene, are ENHRY and SYGVKD. The germline V and J ends show losses of 3 bases and 5 bases respectively, and no gene match explains 11 bases of the junction. Including the terminal cysteine and phenylalanine, the CDR3 comprises 17 residues. CDR3 DNA is the only sequence kept; it has 51 bases, read in frame from the first base. Summary of the overall study and its limitations: Because the 87-base-pair reads could not distinguish some IMGT-functional V segments, including TRBV6-2 and TRBV6-3, those segments were excluded. Because HLA typing was unavailable for some donors at each locus, only the typed subset was used in association tests. Because counts were too low, more than 15 rarely observed V segments, including chromosome 9 orphons, were excluded from the earlier analysis of some 590 of the donors. This cohort had only TCR beta chains sequenced, and the lack of alpha or paired-chain data limited which features could be detected. When HLA alleles, especially DR and DQ, strongly co-occurred, TCR associations were difficult to assign to individual alleles. In a later analysis, around 15,000 TCR beta sequences were associated with specific HLA alleles at a false discovery rate of 0.05. In vitro tests confirmed that a few of the cytomegalovirus-associated TCR beta chains recognize cytomegalovirus antigens. A cluster of highly shared sequence variants was judged likely to represent a technical artifact of the sequencing pipeline. An association between a missense DCLRE1C variant and V-gene and J-gene trimming of TCR beta chains was found in a later genetic analysis and replicated in an independent cohort. The study listed approximately 160 TCR beta chains as associated with cytomegalovirus. In both the original and validation cohorts, the classifier was reported to diagnose cytomegalovirus status with high specificity and sensitivity. Roughly uniform sequencing depth across donors was assumed in presence/absence analyses, although this assumption may not hold. For the cohort, immune exposure information was limited to CMV serostatus. In a later analysis, HLA-associated TCR beta chains were found to be more clonally expanded and to have lower generation probabilities than equally common non-associated chains. It was suggested by the authors that the approach could potentially be generalized to other disease states and immunological phenotypes. According to a later genetic analysis, donors in an Asian-associated ancestry cluster had fewer N-insertions in productive TCRs than the approximately 650-donor mean. In an earlier analysis of 500 to 650 of the donors, most TCR beta V segments appeared in productive rearrangements about 87% or about 30% of the time, broadly matching IMGT annotations. Linkage disequilibrium might explain the correlated functional status among segregating V segments, but an unknown experimental factor could not be ruled out. A further reported finding was that TCR beta sequences accurately predicted the HLA-A and HLA-B alleles for most subjects in the first cohort. Most TCR sequences were observed very rarely across donors, whereas some public TCRs were present in many individuals. A later analysis reported that several top co-occurrence clusters appeared linked to parvovirus B19, influenza, CMV and Epstein-Barr virus. In a later analysis, the rate of TCR association differed among HLA loci, with DRB1 alleles having the most associated TCRs and HLA-C alleles having the fewest. According to a later analysis, most CMV-associated TCR beta chains appeared to be HLA-restricted, and the HLA associations seemed to be driven largely by CMV exposure.

The cohort comprised 710 or so healthy bone marrow donors. At the time of sampling, every cohort member was nominally healthy, though immune exposures that went unrecorded were likely present. The donor tested CMV seronegative and was one of the 352 seronegative cohort members. A peripheral blood sample was provided by each donor, and peripheral blood mononuclear cells were used for TCR beta sequencing. Genomic DNA extraction from the blood cell samples was performed with the Qiagen DNeasy Blood Extraction Kit. This clone was observed a single time. Which antigen it targets is not known. The record has no base qualities; no much larger clone is one base away.

This TCR was sampled from a man aged 35-49 years in good health and CMV-seronegative. Sequencing was carried out using PBMCs. Rearrangement joined TRBV10-3 to TRBJ2-7, and 12 junction bases match TRBD2. The bases are TGTGCCATCAGTGAAAGGAGGCTAGCGGGAGGGGCTGACGAGCAGTACTTC. This codes for CAISERRLAGGADEQYF.